This TCR beta chain was retrieved from a study of control samples from healthy donors and cancer patients. The repertoire was sequenced with immunoSEQ multiplex PCR; TCRdb's copy has only in-frame clones and lacks some. The table lists about 34,000 clones, 85% to 90% of them singletons. CDR3 length: 14 residues. V lost 1 base, J lost 4 bases, and 10 bases lay in between. Looked up from germline, CDR1 is PRHDT and CDR2 is FYEKMQ (reference sequence). The specimen was PBMCs. The TCR originated in a woman aged 40 to 50 with lung cancer. The rearrangement links TRBV13 to TRBJ1-1; D perhaps matches TRBD1 (6 bases). CDR3 protein: CASSLVTGITEAFF. The CDR3 nucleotides read TGTGCCAGCAGCTTAGTAACAGGGATCACTGAAGCTTTCTTT.